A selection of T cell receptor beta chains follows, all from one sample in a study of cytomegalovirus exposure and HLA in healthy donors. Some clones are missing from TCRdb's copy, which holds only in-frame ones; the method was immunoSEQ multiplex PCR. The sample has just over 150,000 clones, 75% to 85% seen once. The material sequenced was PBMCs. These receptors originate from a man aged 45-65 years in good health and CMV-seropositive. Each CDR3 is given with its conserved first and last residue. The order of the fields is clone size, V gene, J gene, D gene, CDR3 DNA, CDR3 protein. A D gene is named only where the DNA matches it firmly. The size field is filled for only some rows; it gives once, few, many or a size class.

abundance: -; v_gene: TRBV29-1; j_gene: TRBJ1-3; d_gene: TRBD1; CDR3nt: TGCAGCGTTGACGAGACAGGGGCTGGAAACACCATATATTTT; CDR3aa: CSVDETGAGNTIYF
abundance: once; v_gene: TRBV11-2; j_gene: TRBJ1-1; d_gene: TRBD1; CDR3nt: TGTGCCAGCAGCTTACTCACAGGGGTAAGCGCTGAAGCTTTCTTT; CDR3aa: CASSLLTGVSAEAFF
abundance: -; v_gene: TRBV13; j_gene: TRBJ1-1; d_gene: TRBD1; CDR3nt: TGTGCCAGCAGCTTCCCGACAGGGGGCAATACTGAAGCTTTCTTT; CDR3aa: CASSFPTGGNTEAFF
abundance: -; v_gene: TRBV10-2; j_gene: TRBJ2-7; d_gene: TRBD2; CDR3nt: TGCGCCAGCAGTCCCCGGAGACTAGCGGGGACATTCCTCTCCTACGAGCAGTACTTC; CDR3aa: CASSPRRLAGTFLSYEQYF
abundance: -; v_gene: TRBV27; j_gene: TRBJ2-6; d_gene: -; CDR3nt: TGTGCCACCCAGTTCTCTGGGGCCAACGGCCTGACTTTC; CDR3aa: CATQFSGANGLTF
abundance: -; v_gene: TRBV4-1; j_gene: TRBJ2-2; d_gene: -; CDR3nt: TGCGCCAGCAGCCAAGGTTCCCTGACGGGGAGTGACACCGGGGAGCTGTTTTTT; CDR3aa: CASSQGSLTGSDTGELFF
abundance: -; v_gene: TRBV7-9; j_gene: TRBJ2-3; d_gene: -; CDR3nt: TGTTCCAGCAGCTTAAACCAGGGGATCCCCACAGATACGCAGTATTTT; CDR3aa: CSSSLNQGIPTDTQYF
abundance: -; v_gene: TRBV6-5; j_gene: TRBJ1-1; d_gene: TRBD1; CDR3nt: TGTGCCAGCAGTTACAAACAGGGGGCGCAAACTGAAGCTTTCTTT; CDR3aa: CASSYKQGAQTEAFF
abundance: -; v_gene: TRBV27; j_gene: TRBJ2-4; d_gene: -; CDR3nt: TGTGCCAGCAGTCCGAATCGATCGGGTGTCAAAAACATTCAGTACTTC; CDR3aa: CASSPNRSGVKNIQYF
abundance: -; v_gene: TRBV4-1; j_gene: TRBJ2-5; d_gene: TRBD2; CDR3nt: TGCGCCAGCAGCCAAGTCGGGACTAGCGGACAAGAGACCCAGTACTTC; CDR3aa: CASSQVGTSGQETQYF
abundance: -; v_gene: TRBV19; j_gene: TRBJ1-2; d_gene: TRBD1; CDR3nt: TGTGCCAGTAGTGTACCGGGTGGACCAGGGGGCTATGGCTACACCTTC; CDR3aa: CASSVPGGPGGYGYTF
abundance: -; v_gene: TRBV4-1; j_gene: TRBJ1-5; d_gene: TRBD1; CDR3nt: TGCGCCAGCAGCTTGGGGCGACAGGGGAATCAGCCCCAGCATTTT; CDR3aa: CASSLGRQGNQPQHF
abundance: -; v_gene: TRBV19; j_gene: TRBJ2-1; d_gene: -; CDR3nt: TGTGCCAGTAGTGACCCTTCTGGGCGGGGTCGGAACAATGAGCAGTTCTTC; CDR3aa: CASSDPSGRGRNNEQFF
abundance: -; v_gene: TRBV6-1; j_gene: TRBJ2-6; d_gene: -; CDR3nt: TGTGCCAGTAGAGTTGGGGCCAACGTCCTGACTTTC; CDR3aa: CASRVGANVLTF
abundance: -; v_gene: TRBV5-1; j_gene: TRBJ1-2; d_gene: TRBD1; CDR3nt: TGCGCCAGCAGTCCAACGACAGGGAATAATGGCTACACCTTC; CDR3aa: CASSPTTGNNGYTF
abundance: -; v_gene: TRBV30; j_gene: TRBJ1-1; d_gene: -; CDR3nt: TGTGCCTGGAGTAAGACAGGGAACACTGAAGCTTTCTTT; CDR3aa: CAWSKTGNTEAFF
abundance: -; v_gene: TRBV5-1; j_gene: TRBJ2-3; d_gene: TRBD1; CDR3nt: TGCGCCAGCAGCTTGGAACAGGGGAACACAGATACGCAGTATTTT; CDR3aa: CASSLEQGNTDTQYF
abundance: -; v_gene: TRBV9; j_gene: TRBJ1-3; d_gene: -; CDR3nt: TGTGCCAGCAGCGTAGGGCGGATCTCTGGAAACACCATATATTTT; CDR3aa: CASSVGRISGNTIYF
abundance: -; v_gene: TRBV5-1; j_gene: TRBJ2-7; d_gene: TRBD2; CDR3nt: TGCGCCAGCTCCTTAGCGGGTTTTTCCTACGAGCAGTACTTC; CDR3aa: CASSLAGFSYEQYF
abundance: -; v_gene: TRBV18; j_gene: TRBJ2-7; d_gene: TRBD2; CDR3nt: TGTGCCAGCTCACTAGCGGGGGACCCGAGCTACGAGCAGTACTTC; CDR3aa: CASSLAGDPSYEQYF
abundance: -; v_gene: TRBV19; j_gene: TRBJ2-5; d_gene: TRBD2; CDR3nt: TGTGCCAGTAGCGGACTAGCGGGGGGGAGGGAGACCCAGTACTTC; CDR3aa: CASSGLAGGRETQYF
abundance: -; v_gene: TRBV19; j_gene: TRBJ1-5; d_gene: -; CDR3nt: TGTGCCAGTTCAGGGGACATCAATCAGCCCCAGCATTTT; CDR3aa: CASSGDINQPQHF
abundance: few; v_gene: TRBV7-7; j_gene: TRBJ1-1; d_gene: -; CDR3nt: TGTGCTAGCAGCACCGGTCCGAACACTGAAGCTTTCTTT; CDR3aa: CASSTGPNTEAFF
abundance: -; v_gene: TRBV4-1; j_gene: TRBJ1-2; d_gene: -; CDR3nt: TGCGCCAGCAGCCAAGGAGATGGAGTCTATGGCTACACCTTC; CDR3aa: CASSQGDGVYGYTF
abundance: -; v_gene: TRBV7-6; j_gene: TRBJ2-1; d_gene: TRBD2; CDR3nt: TGTGCCAGCAGCTTAGATCCGTCTAGCGGGGGGAAGGTCTTC; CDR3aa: CASSLDPSSGGKVF
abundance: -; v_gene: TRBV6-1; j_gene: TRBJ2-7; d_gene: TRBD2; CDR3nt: TGTGCCGGCCAGGGACTAGCGGGGGGCTCCTACGAGCAGTACTTC; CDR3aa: CAGQGLAGGSYEQYF
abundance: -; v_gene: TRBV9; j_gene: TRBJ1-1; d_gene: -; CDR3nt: TGTGCCAGCAGCGTAGGTGCCCCAGGGCAAGCTTTCTTT; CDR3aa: CASSVGAPGQAFF
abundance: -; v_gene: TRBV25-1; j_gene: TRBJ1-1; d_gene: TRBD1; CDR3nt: TGTGCCAGCAGTGAATACCAGGGGGCAAGAGCTTTCTTT; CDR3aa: CASSEYQGARAFF
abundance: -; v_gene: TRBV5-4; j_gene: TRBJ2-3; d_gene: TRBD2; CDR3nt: TGTGCCAGCAGGGATGGACTAGCGGGCACAGATACGCAGTATTTT; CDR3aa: CASRDGLAGTDTQYF
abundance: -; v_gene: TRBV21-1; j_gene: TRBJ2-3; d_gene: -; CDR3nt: TGTGCCAGCAGCACAAAAGCGGGGGGGCCTCAAGATACGCAGTATTTT; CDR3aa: CASSTKAGGPQDTQYF
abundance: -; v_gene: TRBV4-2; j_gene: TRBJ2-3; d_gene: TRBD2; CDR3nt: TGTGCCAGCAGCCAAGAGAAGCGGGGGGCCATCACAGATACGCAGTATTTT; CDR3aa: CASSQEKRGAITDTQYF
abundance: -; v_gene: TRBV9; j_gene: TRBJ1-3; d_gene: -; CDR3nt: TGTGCCAGCAGCGGAGGAGGGCGGCCGAGCTCTGGAAACACCATATATTTT; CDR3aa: CASSGGGRPSSGNTIYF
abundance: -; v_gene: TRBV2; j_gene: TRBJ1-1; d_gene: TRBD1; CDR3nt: TGTGCCTCAAGGACAGGGAATTTTGGTGAAGCTTTCTTT; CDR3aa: CASRTGNFGEAFF
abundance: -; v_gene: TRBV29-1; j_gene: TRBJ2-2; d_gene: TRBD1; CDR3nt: TGCAGCGTTCGGGACAGCCTAAACACCGGGGAGCTGTTTTTT; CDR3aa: CSVRDSLNTGELFF
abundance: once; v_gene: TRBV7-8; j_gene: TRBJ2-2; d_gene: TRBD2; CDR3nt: TGTGCCAGCACCCAGCCGGGACTAGGTGCCGGGGAGCTGTTTTTT; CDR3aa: CASTQPGLGAGELFF